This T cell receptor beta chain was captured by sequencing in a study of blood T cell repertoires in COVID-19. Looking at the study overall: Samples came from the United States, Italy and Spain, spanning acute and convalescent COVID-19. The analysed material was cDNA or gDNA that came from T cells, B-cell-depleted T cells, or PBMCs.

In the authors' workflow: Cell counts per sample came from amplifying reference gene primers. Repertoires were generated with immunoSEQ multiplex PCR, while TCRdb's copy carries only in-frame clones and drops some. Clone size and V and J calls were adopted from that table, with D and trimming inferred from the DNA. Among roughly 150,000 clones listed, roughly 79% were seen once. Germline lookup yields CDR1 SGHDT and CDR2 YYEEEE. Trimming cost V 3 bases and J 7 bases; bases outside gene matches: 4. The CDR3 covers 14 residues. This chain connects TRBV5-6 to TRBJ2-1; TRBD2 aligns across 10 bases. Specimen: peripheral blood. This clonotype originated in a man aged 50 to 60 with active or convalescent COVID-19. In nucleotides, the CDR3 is TGTGCCAGCAGCTCGGGACTAGCGAGGAATGAGCAGTTCTTC. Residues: CASSSGLARNEQFF.